This TCR beta chain was captured by sequencing in a study of shared clonotypes between healthy human individuals. In regard to this clone: The antigen is unknown.

Profiling relied on immunoSEQ multiplex PCR, and the TCRdb table lists in-frame clones only, not all of them. The top ten hold about 10% of the sample, which has roughly 170,000 clones, approximately 61% seen once. Study observations and caveats: A small donor pool kept down the genetic and exposure-history diversity that was represented. Specimens sampled were limited to blood, with tissue repertoires likely differing. Measured sharing among donors was expected to vary with sequencing depth. Estimated richness was generally greater in naive than memory subsets.

The length of the CDR3 is 16 residues. With V trimmed by 4 bases and J by 8 bases, 9 bases remained unmatched. Germline values: CDR1 SGHRS, CDR2 YFSETQ. V usage is TRBV5-1 and J usage is TRBJ2-1; 13 nucleotides agree with TRBD2. The sample was memory CD4+ T cells sorted from blood. Subset given: CD45RA-negative fraction. This TCR was sampled from a man aged 25 to 40 in good health. The CDR3 reads CASSPLGTSGIHEQFF. CDR3 nucleotides: TGCGCCAGCAGCCCCCTAGGGACTAGCGGGATCCATGAGCAGTTCTTC. Supplemented by reference TRBV5-1 and TRBJ2-1, the full variable domain reads KAGVTQTPRYLIKTRGQQVTLSCSPISGHRSVSWYQQTPGQGLQFLFEYFSETQRNKGNFPGRFSGRQFSNSRSEMNVSTLELGDSALYLCASSPLGTSGIHEQFFGPGTRLTVL.